The entry below describes one T cell receptor (beta chain). The antigen is undetermined. The data derive from a study of cytomegalovirus exposure and HLA in healthy donors. Study summary: There were fewer than 130 million unique TCR beta sequences, drawn from some 180 million T cells, in an earlier analysis. Drawn from HLA-typed donors, 65 million to 100 million unique TCRs were held in an early data release.

Amplification used 60 Vbeta primers and 13 Jbeta primers. The repertoire was sequenced with immunoSEQ multiplex PCR; TCRdb's copy has only in-frame clones and lacks some. The table includes about 140,000 clones, around four fifths detected once. CDR1 and CDR2 (germline): SQVTM, ANQGSEA. V lost 3 bases, J lost 1 base, and 9 bases lay in between. This CDR3 contains 13 residues. Study results and limitations: Previously analyzed data showed that most TCR beta V segments were productive at a frequency of about 90% or about 30%.

The receptor was derived from a female donor in good health and CMV-seronegative. The V gene is TRBV29-1, the J gene TRBJ1-1; D call uncertain. The material sequenced was PBMCs. As DNA, the CDR3 is TGCAGCGTTGATGGGCAGAAGAACACTGAAGCTTTCTTT. It yields the protein CSVDGQKNTEAFF.